These 28 T cell receptor beta chains share one sample of origin, sequenced in a study of T cell responses to AZD1222 COVID-19 vaccine. This table comes from immunoSEQ multiplex PCR, and its TCRdb copy is limited to in-frame clones, with some not included. The table lists 100,000 to 150,000 clones, about 82% of them singletons. Specimen: peripheral blood, collected 28 days after the second AZD1222 dose. These TCRs come from an adult who received the AZD1222 COVID-19 vaccine.

The V and J genes are TRBV5-4 and TRBJ2-7; 11 nucleotides match TRBD2. This CDR3 comprises 16 residues. Trimming removed 0 bases from V and 1 base from J; junction bases left unmatched: 3. Germline V gene sequence: CDR1 SGHNT, CDR2 YYREEE (reference sequence). This CDR3 is CASSLGWTSGSYEQYF. DNA for the CDR3: TGTGCCAGCAGCTTGGGGTGGACTAGCGGGTCCTACGAGCAGTACTTC.

This sequence joins TRBV12-5 and TRBJ2-5; 8 bases line up with TRBD2. The CDR3 covers 16 residues. Germline V gene sequence: CDR1 LGHNT, CDR2 FRNRAP. The junction had 11 bases not matched to a gene; V was cut back by 3 bases and J by 5 bases. CDR3 loop: CASGFGSGLVSETQYF. The CDR3 DNA is TGTGCTAGTGGTTTCGGCTCGGGACTAGTTTCGGAGACCCAGTACTTC.

This rearrangement joins TRBV7-9 to TRBJ2-1; 8 bases fit TRBD2. Germline V lookup: CDR1 SEHNR, CDR2 FQNEAQ (reference sequence). This CDR3 has 16 amino acids. Losses at the gene ends were 6 bases for V and 4 bases for J; bases not matched to a gene: 11. The CDR3 is CASRDTKRETYNEQFF. In nucleotides, the CDR3 is TGTGCCAGCAGGGATACTAAGCGGGAGACATACAATGAGCAGTTCTTC.

The chain has TRBV7-6 and TRBJ2-7; D gene uncertain. V lost 5 bases to trimming and J lost 2 bases, with 13 bases between them. This CDR3 has 14 residues. Germline values: CDR1 SGHVS, CDR2 FNYEAQ. The CDR3 sequence is CASSRSSLAYEQYF. DNA of the CDR3: TGTGCCAGCAGCCGCAGCAGTTTGGCCTACGAGCAGTACTTC.

The chain is built from TRBV19 and TRBJ2-5, with a weak D call TRBD1 (5 bases). Per the germline V gene, CDR1 is LNHDA and CDR2 is SQIVND (reference sequence). V gave up 3 bases and J gave up 5 bases, with 16 bases separating them. The CDR3 extends over 15 amino acids. The CDR3 sequence is CASSIWGSVGETQYF. The CDR3 DNA reads as TGTGCCAGTAGTATTTGGGGCTCGGTGGGGGAGACCCAGTACTTC.

With regard to this clone: Other DNA sequences in the sample encode the same CDR3. The chain recombines TRBV7-3 with TRBJ1-1; D is unresolved. Germline CDR1 is SGHTA and CDR2 is FQGTGA. This CDR3 spans 13 amino acids. With 5 bases removed from V and 1 base from J, the gap between germline ends came to 8 bases. CDR3 protein: CASSLAGNTEAFF. The CDR3, as DNA: TGTGCCAGCAGCCTAGCCGGGAACACTGAAGCTTTCTTT.

The chain carries TRBV3-1 (or the pseudogene TRBV3-2) and TRBJ2-1; D perhaps matches TRBD1 (5 bases). V was cut by 1 base and J by 0 bases, with 7 bases left in between. CDR1 is LGHDT and CDR2 is YNNKEL in the germline V gene (reference sequence). This CDR3 is built from 15 residues. CDR3 sequence: CASSQGQSSYNEQFF. The CDR3, as DNA: TGTGCCAGCAGCCAAGGACAGAGCTCCTACAATGAGCAGTTCTTC.

This clone was counted a single time. The chain carries TRBV10-1 and TRBJ2-1; D may match TRBD1 or TRBD2 (5 bases each). The CDR3 is made up of 15 amino acids. CDR1 and CDR2 from the germline V gene are WNHNN and SYGVQD (reference sequence). Trimming removed 3 bases from V and 10 bases from J, with 19 bases in between. The CDR3 protein is CASSDVALGVGEQFF. CDR3 sequence (DNA): TGCGCCAGCAGTGATGTGGCCCTGGGGGTGGGGGAGCAGTTCTTC.

The rearrangement joins TRBV19 to TRBJ1-3; the D is unclear. This CDR3 comprises 14 residues. Trimming stripped 10 bases from V and 0 bases from J, with 13 bases between. CDR1 and CDR2 from the germline V gene are LNHDA and SQIVND (reference sequence). CDR3 sequence reads: CATRRASSGNTIYF. The CDR3 DNA reads as TGTGCCACCAGAAGGGCTTCCTCTGGAAACACCATATATTTT.

The chain joins TRBV6-2 or TRBV6-3 to TRBJ2-4; unclear D gene. Trimming cost V 6 bases and J 2 bases, with 17 bases left between them. The CDR3 has 16 amino acids. The germline gives CDR1 MNHEY, CDR2 SVGEGT. This CDR3 reads CASSLLSSQTKNIQYF. The CDR3 DNA reads as TGTGCCAGCAGCTTACTCAGTTCCCAAACCAAAAACATTCAGTACTTC.

The CDR3 region is CASSLDSGPSYEQYF. The CDR3 nucleotides are TGCGCCAGCAGCTTGGATAGCGGACCCTCCTACGAGCAGTACTTC. The chain recombines TRBV5-1 with TRBJ2-7; D is possibly TRBD2 (6 bases). V shed 0 bases and J shed 0 bases, with 10 bases lying between them. Germline values: CDR1 SGHRS, CDR2 YFSETQ. The length of the CDR3 is 15 residues.

This clone was picked up one time. The chain links TRBV7-6 to TRBJ2-1; 11 bases are a match to TRBD2. J lost 9 bases, V lost 5 bases, and 9 bases had no gene match. This CDR3 is 15 amino acids long. Germline V gene lookup returns CDR1 SGHVS and CDR2 FNYEAQ. The CDR3 nucleotides read TGTGCCAGCAGCGGGAAGACTAGCGGGATCTTTGAGCAGTTCTTC. Amino acid sequence: CASSGKTSGIFEQFF. Drawing the rest from reference TRBV7-6 and TRBJ2-1, the complete variable domain is GAGVSQSPRYKVTKRGQDVALRCDPISGHVSLYWYRQALGQGPEFLTYFNYEAQQDKSGLPNDRFSAERPEGSISTLTIQRTEQRDSAMYRCASSGKTSGIFEQFFGPGTRLTVL.

The rearrangement uses TRBV7-8 and TRBJ2-7; the D is unclear. Trimming stripped 5 bases from V and 2 bases from J, with 10 bases between. The CDR3 is made up of 13 amino acids. Germline values: CDR1 SGHVS, CDR2 FQNEAQ. The CDR3 DNA reads as TGTGCCAGCAGCCCGAGTCGGGCCTACGAGCAGTACTTC. Protein product: CASSPSRAYEQYF.

V and J are TRBV5-5 and TRBJ1-4; D remains unclear. Looked up from germline, CDR1 is SGHKS and CDR2 is YYEKEE (reference sequence). V was cut by 2 bases and J by 4 bases, with 15 bases left in between. The CDR3 length is 16 residues. The CDR3 region has the DNA TGTGCCAGCAGCTTTCTAATTAGGCAGAGTAATGAAAAACTGTTTTTT. Translated, it gives CASSFLIRQSNEKLFF.

V and J are TRBV5-1 and TRBJ2-3, with D perhaps matching TRBD1 or TRBD2 (6 bases each). The CDR3 covers 19 residues. CDR1 SGHRS and CDR2 YFSETQ come from the germline V gene. V lost 3 bases, J lost 3 bases, and 26 bases lay in between. The CDR3 protein is CASSSPRGGGLRGTDTQYF. The CDR3 region has the DNA TGCGCCAGCAGCTCGCCGCGGGGAGGCGGACTAAGGGGGACAGATACGCAGTATTTT.

This clone was picked up one time. This chain joins TRBV10-3 and TRBJ1-2, with D tentatively TRBD1 (5 bases). This CDR3 is 13 amino acids long. Per the germline V gene, CDR1 is ENHRY and CDR2 is SYGVKD. The V end lost 4 bases, the J end lost 4 bases, and 10 bases lay between the germline ends. CDR3 nucleotides: TGTGCCATCAGTGGGGAGGGGAGCTATGGCTACACCTTC. This encodes CAISGEGSYGYTF.

J is TRBJ2-2 and V is TRBV7-8, with a tentative D call TRBD1 (5 bases). Germline V gives CDR1 SGHVS, CDR2 FQNEAQ. V was clipped by 5 bases and J by 0 bases, with 13 bases between them. This CDR3 comprises 16 residues. CDR3 in amino acids: CASSPRGAPNTGELFF. In nucleotides, the CDR3 is TGTGCCAGCAGCCCCCGTGGGGCTCCGAACACCGGGGAGCTGTTTTTT.

The chain carries TRBV28 and TRBJ2-7, with TRBD2 matching over 8 bases. The length of the CDR3 is 14 residues. CDR1 and CDR2 from the germline V gene are MDHEN and SYDVKM. The J segment lost 0 bases and the V segment lost 5 bases, leaving 3 bases of the junction unmatched. CDR3 amino acids: CASSSGRTSYEQYF. The CDR3 DNA reads TGTGCCAGCAGTAGCGGGAGAACCTCCTACGAGCAGTACTTC.

CDR3 sequence reads: CAWSVAGYGYTF. In DNA, the CDR3 is TGTGCCTGGAGTGTAGCAGGCTATGGCTACACCTTC. The gene calls are TRBV30 and TRBJ1-2, with D unresolved. V gave up 0 bases and J gave up 4 bases, with 6 bases separating them. The CDR3 spans 12 residues. Germline CDR1 and CDR2: GTSNPN and SVGIG (reference sequence).

The genes are TRBV19 and TRBJ2-7; weak D call: TRBD1 (7 bases). The CDR3 spans 15 residues. In germline, CDR1 is LNHDA, CDR2 SQIVND (reference sequence). Trimming removed 6 bases from V and 0 bases from J, with 15 bases in between. The CDR3 here is CASSVGGTDSYEQYF. CDR3 DNA sequence: TGTGCCAGTAGCGTTGGCGGGACAGACTCCTACGAGCAGTACTTC.

The rearrangement uses TRBV2 and TRBJ1-1; tentative D call: TRBD1 (5 bases). V lost 4 bases, J lost 2 bases, and 8 bases lay in between. Looked up from germline, CDR1 is SNHLY and CDR2 is FYNNEI. The CDR3 consists of 13 residues. The CDR3 here is CASSVQGNTEAFF. The DNA for the CDR3 is TGTGCCAGCAGTGTCCAGGGCAACACTGAAGCTTTCTTT.

The CDR3 coding sequence is TGCGCCAGCAGCCAAGATTTAACACCGGGGACTGAAGCTTTCTTT. Translating gives CASSQDLTPGTEAFF. This chain joins TRBV4-1 and TRBJ1-1; D remains ambiguous. V was trimmed by 0 bases and J by 5 bases, leaving 13 bases between them. The CDR3 runs 15 residues. Germline V gene lookup returns CDR1 MGHRA and CDR2 YSYEKL.

The chain joins TRBV2 to TRBJ1-2; D is uncertain. CDR1 and CDR2 from the germline V gene are SNHLY and FYNNEI. The CDR3 runs to 12 residues. V was clipped by 3 bases and J by 9 bases, with 11 bases between them. CDR3 coding DNA: TGTGCCAGCAGTGAGATCGACTTAAGCTACACCTTC. It is translated as CASSEIDLSYTF. The complete variable domain, with remaining parts taken from reference TRBV2 and TRBJ1-2, reads EPEVTQTPSHQVTQMGQEVILRCVPISNHLYFYWYRQILGQKVEFLVSFYNNEISEKSEIFDDQFSVERPDGSNFTLKIRSTKLEDSAMYFCASSEIDLSYTFGSGTRLTVV.

The chain couples TRBV12-3 or TRBV12-4 to TRBJ2-1; maybe TRBD1 (6 bases). This CDR3 region has 11 residues. Trimming took 6 bases from V and 9 from J, leaving 9 bases between them. CDR3 bases: TGTGCCAGCAGACGAGGGGGTGAGCAGTTCTTC. Its protein is CASRRGGEQFF.

This clone appeared a few times. V usage is TRBV10-3 and J usage is TRBJ2-7; 7 bases align to TRBD2. The CDR3 runs to 12 residues. J gave up 7 bases and V 5 bases, and 5 bases lay outside the gene matches. Germline V gives CDR1 ENHRY, CDR2 SYGVKD. The CDR3 DNA reads as TGTGCCATCAGTTCTAGCGGTGGGGAGCAGTACTTC. It is translated as CAISSSGGEQYF.

The rearrangement joins TRBV19 to TRBJ1-1; 12 bases fit TRBD1. The V and J ends lost 8 bases and 0 bases, in that order; junction bases with no gene match: 19. Germline V gene sequence: CDR1 LNHDA, CDR2 SQIVND (reference sequence). CDR3 length: 20 residues. The chain's CDR3 is CASGLLPGQGALYMNTEAFF. Written as DNA, the CDR3 is TGTGCCAGTGGACTCCTCCCGGGACAGGGGGCCCTCTACATGAACACTGAAGCTTTCTTT.

The gene calls are TRBV10-3 and TRBJ1-2, with 8 bases lining up with TRBD1. Germline lookup yields CDR1 ENHRY and CDR2 SYGVKD. J gave up 5 bases and V 0 bases, and 8 bases lay outside the gene matches. This CDR3 region has 16 residues. The CDR3 DNA sequence: TGTGCCATCAGTGAGTCGATTAGGACAGGGAGGTATGGCTACACCTTC. Translating gives CAISESIRTGRYGYTF.

The chain is built from TRBV29-1 and TRBJ2-7; no reliable D call. Germline CDR1 and CDR2: SQVTM and ANQGSEA. The V gene lost 6 bases and the J gene lost 4 bases, with 13 bases spanning the gap. The CDR3 is made up of 12 amino acids. The CDR3 here is CSVTGTNYEQYF. In DNA form, the CDR3 reads TGCAGCGTCACCGGAACTAATTACGAGCAGTACTTC.